A selection of T cell receptor beta chains follows, all from one sample in a study of T cells after yellow fever vaccination. TCRdb used MiXCR to reprocess the 5' RACE reads, holding one entry per CDR3 protein. The profile shows 300,000 to 400,000 distinct CDR3 sequences, over 5% of them singletons. Specimen: PBMCs, collected 5 days after the yellow fever booster vaccination. The receptors originated from a man aged 25-45 years who received the YFV17D yellow fever vaccine. Each CDR3 is given with its conserved first and last residue. The D gene is left open where the match is weak. The size entry is marked missing in some rows and otherwise reads once, few, many or a size class.

CDR3 protein: CASSLVAGENQPQHF; CDR3 DNA: TGTGCCAGCAGCTTAGTGGCCGGGGAGAATCAGCCCCAGCATTTT; V gene: TRBV7-2; J gene: TRBJ1-5; D gene: -; clone size: many
CDR3 protein: CSATLDHNEQFF; CDR3 DNA: TGCAGTGCCACCTTGGATCACAATGAGCAGTTCTTC; V gene: TRBV20-1; J gene: TRBJ2-1; D gene: -; clone size: many
CDR3 protein: CASSEGTTGISGYTF; CDR3 DNA: TGTGCCAGCAGCGAAGGTACGACAGGGATCAGTGGCTACACCTTC; V gene: TRBV4-2; J gene: TRBJ1-2; D gene: TRBD1; clone size: -
CDR3 protein: CASSSDFGYEQYF; CDR3 DNA: TGTGCCAGCAGCTCCGACTTTGGCTACGAGCAGTACTTC; V gene: TRBV5-4; J gene: TRBJ2-7; D gene: -; clone size: few
CDR3 protein: CASSSRKGSSYEQYF; CDR3 DNA: TGTGCCAGCAGCTCTAGGAAGGGGAGTTCCTACGAGCAGTACTTC; V gene: TRBV13; J gene: TRBJ2-7; D gene: -; clone size: -
CDR3 protein: CASSLASGRFNEQFF; CDR3 DNA: TGTGCCAGCAGCCTTGCTAGCGGGAGGTTCAATGAGCAGTTCTTC; V gene: TRBV7-8; J gene: TRBJ2-1; D gene: TRBD2; clone size: many
CDR3 protein: CATSPSQDNRNEQFF; CDR3 DNA: TGTGCGACCAGCCCCTCCCAGGATAATAGGAATGAGCAGTTCTTC; V gene: TRBV9; J gene: TRBJ2-1; D gene: -; clone size: -
CDR3 protein: CASSIGQGQMIGQFF; CDR3 DNA: TGTGCCAGTAGTATTGGACAGGGACAGATGATAGGGCAGTTCTTC; V gene: TRBV19; J gene: TRBJ2-1; D gene: TRBD1; clone size: few
CDR3 protein: CSATYRDRGYEQYF; CDR3 DNA: TGCAGTGCTACCTACCGGGACAGGGGGTACGAGCAGTACTTC; V gene: TRBV20-1; J gene: TRBJ2-7; D gene: TRBD1; clone size: many
CDR3 protein: CASSMRLGSPNTGELFF; CDR3 DNA: TGTGCCAGCAGCATGAGATTGGGCTCACCGAACACCGGGGAGCTGTTTTTT; V gene: TRBV5-5; J gene: TRBJ2-2; D gene: -; clone size: many
CDR3 protein: CSARKLAGSYNEQFF; CDR3 DNA: TGCAGTGCTAGGAAACTAGCGGGTTCCTACAATGAGCAGTTCTTC; V gene: TRBV20-1; J gene: TRBJ2-1; D gene: TRBD2; clone size: few
CDR3 protein: CASSLAVSGASTDTQYF; CDR3 DNA: TGCGCCAGCAGCTTGGCAGTAAGCGGTGCTAGCACAGATACGCAGTATTTT; V gene: TRBV5-1; J gene: TRBJ2-3; D gene: -; clone size: many
CDR3 protein: CASSFTGSGEQFF; CDR3 DNA: TGTGCCAGCAGTTTTACAGGGAGTGGTGAGCAGTTCTTC; V gene: TRBV12-3/TRBV12-4; J gene: TRBJ2-1; D gene: -; clone size: many
CDR3 protein: CASSLRGQQYEQYF; CDR3 DNA: TGTGCCAGCAGCTTAAGAGGGCAGCAATACGAGCAGTACTTC; V gene: TRBV7-6; J gene: TRBJ2-7; D gene: -; clone size: once
CDR3 protein: CASRGQGWGYDEQFF; CDR3 DNA: TGTGCCAGTAGGGGGCAGGGTTGGGGATACGATGAGCAGTTCTTC; V gene: TRBV19; J gene: TRBJ2-1; D gene: -; clone size: few
CDR3 protein: CASTLDRDGELFF; CDR3 DNA: TGTGCCAGCACCTTAGACAGGGACGGGGAGCTGTTTTTT; V gene: TRBV9; J gene: TRBJ2-2; D gene: TRBD1; clone size: many
CDR3 protein: CASSYSRDSYEQFF; CDR3 DNA: TGTGCCAGCAGTTACTCGAGGGACAGCTATGAGCAGTTCTTC; V gene: TRBV6-5; J gene: TRBJ2-1; D gene: TRBD1; clone size: many
CDR3 protein: CASSLLDGGTDTQYF; CDR3 DNA: TGTGCCAGCAGCCTATTGGACGGGGGCACAGATACGCAGTATTTT; V gene: TRBV5-5; J gene: TRBJ2-3; D gene: -; clone size: -
CDR3 protein: CASMAKRGDSPLHF; CDR3 DNA: TGTGCCAGTATGGCAAAACGGGGCGATTCACCCCTCCACTTT; V gene: TRBV19; J gene: TRBJ1-6; D gene: -; clone size: few
CDR3 protein: CASSLARDVETQYF; CDR3 DNA: TGTGCCAGCAGTTTAGCCCGGGACGTGGAGACCCAGTACTTC; V gene: TRBV28; J gene: TRBJ2-5; D gene: -; clone size: many
CDR3 protein: CASSPPGGGLAGGPDNEQFF; CDR3 DNA: TGTGCCAGCAGCCCTCCTGGGGGGGGACTAGCGGGAGGGCCGGACAATGAGCAGTTCTTC; V gene: TRBV4-2; J gene: TRBJ2-1; D gene: TRBD2; clone size: few
CDR3 protein: CAISRQGLDEQFF; CDR3 DNA: TGTGCCATCAGTAGACAGGGGTTAGATGAGCAGTTCTTC; V gene: TRBV10-3; J gene: TRBJ2-1; D gene: TRBD1; clone size: -
CDR3 protein: CAISLGEGTYEQYF; CDR3 DNA: TGTGCCATTTCTCTGGGGGAGGGAACTTACGAGCAGTACTTC; V gene: TRBV21-1; J gene: TRBJ2-7; D gene: -; clone size: many
CDR3 protein: CSVEDVGREQYF; CDR3 DNA: TGCAGCGTTGAAGATGTCGGGCGTGAGCAGTACTTC; V gene: TRBV29-1; J gene: TRBJ2-7; D gene: -; clone size: -
CDR3 protein: CSARSRSGEGSYNEQFF; CDR3 DNA: TGCAGTGCTAGATCCCGCAGCGGAGAGGGTTCCTACAATGAGCAGTTCTTC; V gene: TRBV20-1; J gene: TRBJ2-1; D gene: -; clone size: few
CDR3 protein: CASSLGSSLNNEQFF; CDR3 DNA: TGTGCCAGCAGCTTAGGTTCTAGCCTGAACAATGAGCAGTTCTTC; V gene: TRBV7-2; J gene: TRBJ2-1; D gene: -; clone size: -
CDR3 protein: CASSFRAGKRGETQYF; CDR3 DNA: TGTGCCAGCAGCTTTCGAGCGGGGAAGCGAGGAGAGACCCAGTACTTC; V gene: TRBV11-2; J gene: TRBJ2-5; D gene: TRBD2; clone size: many
CDR3 protein: CASSRPRNTQYF; CDR3 DNA: TGTGCCAGCAGCCGCCCGCGAAATACGCAGTATTTT; V gene: TRBV7-8; J gene: TRBJ2-3; D gene: -; clone size: few
CDR3 protein: CASSQEGEGLYEQYF; CDR3 DNA: TGCGCCAGCAGCCAAGAAGGCGAGGGGCTTTACGAGCAGTACTTC; V gene: TRBV4-3; J gene: TRBJ2-7; D gene: -; clone size: few
CDR3 protein: CATSRDSSGRSETQYF; CDR3 DNA: TGTGCCACCAGCAGAGATTCCAGCGGGAGGTCGGAGACCCAGTACTTC; V gene: TRBV15; J gene: TRBJ2-5; D gene: TRBD2; clone size: -
CDR3 protein: CASSLERFSTDTQYF; CDR3 DNA: TGTGCCAGCAGCTTAGAGCGATTTAGCACAGATACGCAGTATTTT; V gene: TRBV7-2; J gene: TRBJ2-3; D gene: -; clone size: many
CDR3 protein: CAWRTPMNTEAFF; CDR3 DNA: TGTGCCTGGAGAACACCTATGAACACTGAAGCTTTCTTT; V gene: TRBV30; J gene: TRBJ1-1; D gene: -; clone size: many
CDR3 protein: CSARDFRGDQPQHF; CDR3 DNA: TGCAGTGCTAGAGATTTCCGGGGAGATCAGCCCCAGCATTTT; V gene: TRBV20-1; J gene: TRBJ1-5; D gene: -; clone size: -
CDR3 protein: CASSLAWEADEQFF; CDR3 DNA: TGCGCCAGCAGCTTGGCCTGGGAGGCCGATGAGCAGTTCTTC; V gene: TRBV5-1; J gene: TRBJ2-1; D gene: -; clone size: many
CDR3 protein: CASSLHQPSAGELFF; CDR3 DNA: TGTGCCAGCAGTTTACACCAACCTTCAGCCGGGGAGCTGTTTTTT; V gene: TRBV7-2; J gene: TRBJ2-2; D gene: -; clone size: -
CDR3 protein: CAHTRVASTGELFF; CDR3 DNA: TGTGCCCACACGCGAGTAGCGAGCACCGGGGAGCTGTTTTTT; V gene: TRBV3-1; J gene: TRBJ2-2; D gene: -; clone size: -
CDR3 protein: CASSPQGLDGETQYF; CDR3 DNA: TGTGCCAGCAGCCCTCAGGGGCTGGATGGGGAGACCCAGTACTTC; V gene: TRBV28; J gene: TRBJ2-5; D gene: -; clone size: many
CDR3 protein: CASSPPVLRETQYF; CDR3 DNA: TGTGCCAGCTCGCCCCCGGTTCTCCGGGAGACCCAGTACTTC; V gene: TRBV18; J gene: TRBJ2-5; D gene: -; clone size: many
CDR3 protein: CASSLAWENTEAFF; CDR3 DNA: TGTGCCAGCAGCTTAGCGTGGGAAAACACTGAAGCTTTCTTT; V gene: TRBV7-2; J gene: TRBJ1-1; D gene: -; clone size: few
CDR3 protein: CASSLEVGTQYF; CDR3 DNA: TGTGCCAGCAGCTTAGAGGTCGGGACCCAGTACTTC; V gene: TRBV7-2; J gene: TRBJ2-5; D gene: -; clone size: once